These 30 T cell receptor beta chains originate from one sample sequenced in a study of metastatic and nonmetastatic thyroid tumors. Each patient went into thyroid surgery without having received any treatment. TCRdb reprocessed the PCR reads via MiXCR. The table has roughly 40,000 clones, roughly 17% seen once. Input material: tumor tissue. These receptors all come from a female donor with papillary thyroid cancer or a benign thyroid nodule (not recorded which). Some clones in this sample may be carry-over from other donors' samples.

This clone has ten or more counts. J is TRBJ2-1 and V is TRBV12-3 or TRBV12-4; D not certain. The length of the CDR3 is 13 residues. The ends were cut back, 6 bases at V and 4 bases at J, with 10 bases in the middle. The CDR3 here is CASRAIRYNEQFF. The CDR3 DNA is TGTGCCAGCAGAGCCATCCGGTACAATGAGCAGTTCTTC.

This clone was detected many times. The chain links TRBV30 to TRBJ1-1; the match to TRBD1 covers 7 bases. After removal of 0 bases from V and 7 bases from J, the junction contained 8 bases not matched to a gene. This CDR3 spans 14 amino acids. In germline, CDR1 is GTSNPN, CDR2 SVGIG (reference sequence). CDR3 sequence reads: CAWSVGGGYFEAFF. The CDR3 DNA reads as TGTGCCTGGAGTGTCGGAGGGGGCTATTTTGAAGCTTTCTTT.

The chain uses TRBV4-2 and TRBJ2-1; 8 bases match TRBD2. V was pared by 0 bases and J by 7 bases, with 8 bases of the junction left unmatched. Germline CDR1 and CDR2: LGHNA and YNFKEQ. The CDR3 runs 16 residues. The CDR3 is CASSQDTSGGGNEQFF. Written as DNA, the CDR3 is TGTGCCAGCAGCCAAGATACCAGCGGGGGAGGAAATGAGCAGTTCTTC.

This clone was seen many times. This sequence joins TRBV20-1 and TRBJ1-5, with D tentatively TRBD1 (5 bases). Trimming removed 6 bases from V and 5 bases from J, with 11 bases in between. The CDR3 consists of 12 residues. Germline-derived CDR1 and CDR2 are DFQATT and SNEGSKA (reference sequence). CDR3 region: CSANLGDQPQHF. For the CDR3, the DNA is TGCAGTGCCAATCTGGGGGATCAGCCCCAGCATTTT.

The DNA of the CDR3 is TGCGCCAGCAGCCAATACAGAAGGACGGACGCTGAAGCTTTCTTT. Translation: CASSQYRRTDAEAFF. The chain recombines TRBV4-1 with TRBJ1-1, with unresolved D. V lost 2 bases, J lost 6 bases, and 16 bases lay in between. Germline loops: CDR1 MGHRA, CDR2 YSYEKL. CDR3 size: 15 residues.

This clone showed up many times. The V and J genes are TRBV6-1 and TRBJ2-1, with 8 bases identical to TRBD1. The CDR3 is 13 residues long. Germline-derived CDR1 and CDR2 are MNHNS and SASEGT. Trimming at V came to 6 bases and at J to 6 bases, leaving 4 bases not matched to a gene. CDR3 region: CASRKGQGNEQFF. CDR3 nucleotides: TGTGCCAGCAGAAAAGGACAGGGCAATGAGCAGTTCTTC.

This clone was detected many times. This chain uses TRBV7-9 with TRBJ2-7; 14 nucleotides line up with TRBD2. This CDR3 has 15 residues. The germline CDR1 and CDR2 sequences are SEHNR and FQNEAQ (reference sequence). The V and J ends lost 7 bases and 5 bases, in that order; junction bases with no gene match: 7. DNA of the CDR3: TGTGCCAGCACCTTGACTAGCGGGAGGGTCCACGAGCAGTACTTC. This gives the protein CASTLTSGRVHEQYF.

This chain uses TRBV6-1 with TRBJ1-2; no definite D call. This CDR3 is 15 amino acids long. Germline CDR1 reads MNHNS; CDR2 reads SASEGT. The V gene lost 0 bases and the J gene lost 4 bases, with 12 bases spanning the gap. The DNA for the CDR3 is TGTGCCAGCAGTGAAGCAGGGAGTCTATCCTATGGCTACACCTTC. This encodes CASSEAGSLSYGYTF.

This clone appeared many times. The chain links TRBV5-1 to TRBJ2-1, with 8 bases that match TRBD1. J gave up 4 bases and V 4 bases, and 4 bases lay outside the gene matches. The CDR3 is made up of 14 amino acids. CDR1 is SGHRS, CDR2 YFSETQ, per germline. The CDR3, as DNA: TGCGCCAGCAGCACCGGACAGGGTTACAATGAGCAGTTCTTC. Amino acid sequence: CASSTGQGYNEQFF. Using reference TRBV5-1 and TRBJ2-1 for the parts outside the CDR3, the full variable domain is KAGVTQTPRYLIKTRGQQVTLSCSPISGHRSVSWYQQTPGQGLQFLFEYFSETQRNKGNFPGRFSGRQFSNSRSEMNVSTLELGDSALYLCASSTGQGYNEQFFGPGTRLTVL.

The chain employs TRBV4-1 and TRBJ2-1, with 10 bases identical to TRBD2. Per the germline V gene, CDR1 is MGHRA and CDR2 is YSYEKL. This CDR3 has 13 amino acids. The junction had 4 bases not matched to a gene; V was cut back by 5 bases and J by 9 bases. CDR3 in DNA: TGCGCCAGCAGCTTACCTAGCGGGGGTGAGCAGTTCTTC. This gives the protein CASSLPSGGEQFF.

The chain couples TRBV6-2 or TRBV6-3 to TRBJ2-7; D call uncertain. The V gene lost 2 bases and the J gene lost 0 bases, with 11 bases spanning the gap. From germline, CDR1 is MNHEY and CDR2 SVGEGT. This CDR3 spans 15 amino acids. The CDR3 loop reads CASSYGLCFSYEQYF. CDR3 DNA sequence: TGTGCCAGCAGTTACGGGTTATGCTTCTCCTACGAGCAGTACTTC.

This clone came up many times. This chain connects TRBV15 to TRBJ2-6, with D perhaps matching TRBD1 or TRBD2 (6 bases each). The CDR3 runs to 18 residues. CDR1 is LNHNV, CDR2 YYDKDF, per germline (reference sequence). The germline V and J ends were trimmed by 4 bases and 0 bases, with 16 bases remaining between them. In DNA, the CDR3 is TGTGCCACCAGCACAGGACCAAAGGGGGGCTCTGGGGCCAACGTCCTGACTTTC. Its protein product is CATSTGPKGGSGANVLTF.

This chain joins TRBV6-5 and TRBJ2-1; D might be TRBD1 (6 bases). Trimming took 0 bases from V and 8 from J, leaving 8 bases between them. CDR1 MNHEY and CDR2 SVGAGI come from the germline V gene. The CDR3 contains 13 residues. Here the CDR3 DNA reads TGTGCCAGCAGTTACTCGGGGGCGGATGAGCAGTTCTTC. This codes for CASSYSGADEQFF.

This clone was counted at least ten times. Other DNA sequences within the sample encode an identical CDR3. The CDR3 sequence is CASRGGSEQFF. The DNA for the CDR3 is TGTGCCAGCAGAGGGGGTAGTGAGCAGTTCTTC. The chain uses TRBV6-1 and TRBJ2-1; TRBD1 might be the D (6 bases). Germline-derived CDR1 and CDR2 are MNHNS and SASEGT. V gave up 6 bases and J gave up 9 bases, with 9 bases separating them. This CDR3 region has 11 residues.

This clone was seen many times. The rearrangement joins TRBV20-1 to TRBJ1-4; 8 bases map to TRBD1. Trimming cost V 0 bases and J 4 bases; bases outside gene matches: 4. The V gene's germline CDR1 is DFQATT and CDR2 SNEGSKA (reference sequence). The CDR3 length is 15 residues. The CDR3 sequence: CSARDRGRDNEKLFF. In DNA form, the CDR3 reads TGCAGTGCTAGAGACAGGGGGCGCGATAATGAAAAACTGTTTTTT.

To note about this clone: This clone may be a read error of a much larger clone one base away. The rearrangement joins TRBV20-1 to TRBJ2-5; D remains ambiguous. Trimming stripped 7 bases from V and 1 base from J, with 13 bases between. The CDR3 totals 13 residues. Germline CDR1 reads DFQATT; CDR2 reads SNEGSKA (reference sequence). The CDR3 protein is CSGAQWGQETQYF. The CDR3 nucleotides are TGCAGTGGCGCACAGTGGGGCCAAGAGACCCAGTACTTC.

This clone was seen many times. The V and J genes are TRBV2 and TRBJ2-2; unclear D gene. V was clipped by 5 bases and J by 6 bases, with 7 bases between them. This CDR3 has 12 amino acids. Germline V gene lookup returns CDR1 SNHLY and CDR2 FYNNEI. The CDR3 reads CASSMVPGELFF. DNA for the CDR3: TGTGCCAGCAGTATGGTCCCCGGGGAGCTGTTTTTT.

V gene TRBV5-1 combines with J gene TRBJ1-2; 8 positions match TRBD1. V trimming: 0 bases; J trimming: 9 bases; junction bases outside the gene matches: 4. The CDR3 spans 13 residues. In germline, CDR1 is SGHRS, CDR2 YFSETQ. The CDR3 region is CASSLGQGASYTF. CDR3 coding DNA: TGCGCCAGCAGCTTGGGCCAGGGGGCTAGCTACACCTTC.

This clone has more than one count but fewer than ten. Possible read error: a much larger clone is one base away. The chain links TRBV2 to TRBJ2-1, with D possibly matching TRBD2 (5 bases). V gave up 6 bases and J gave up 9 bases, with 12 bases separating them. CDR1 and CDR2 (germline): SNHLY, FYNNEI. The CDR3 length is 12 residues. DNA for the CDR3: TGTGCCAGCAGGACACTAGGACCTGAGCAGTTCTTC. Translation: CASRTLGPEQFF.

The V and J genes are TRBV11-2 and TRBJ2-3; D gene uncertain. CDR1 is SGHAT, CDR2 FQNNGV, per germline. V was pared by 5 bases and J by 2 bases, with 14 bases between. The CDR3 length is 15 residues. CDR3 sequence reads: CASSPERPDTDTQYF. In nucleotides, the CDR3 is TGTGCCAGCAGCCCAGAAAGACCGGACACAGATACGCAGTATTTT. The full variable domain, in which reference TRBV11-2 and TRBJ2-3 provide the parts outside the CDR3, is EAGVAQSPRYKIIEKRQSVAFWCNPISGHATLYWYQQILGQGPKLLIQFQNNGVVDDSQLPKDRFSAERLKGVDSTLKIQPAKLEDSAVYLCASSPERPDTDTQYFGPGTRLTVL.

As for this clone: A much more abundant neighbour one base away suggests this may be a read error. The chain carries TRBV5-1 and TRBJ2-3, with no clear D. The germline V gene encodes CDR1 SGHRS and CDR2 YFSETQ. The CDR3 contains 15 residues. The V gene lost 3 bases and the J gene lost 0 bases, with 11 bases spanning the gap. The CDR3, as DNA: TGCGCCAGCAGCTCTTGTGGGCGAAGCACAGATACGCAGTATTTT. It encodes CASSSCGRSTDTQYF.

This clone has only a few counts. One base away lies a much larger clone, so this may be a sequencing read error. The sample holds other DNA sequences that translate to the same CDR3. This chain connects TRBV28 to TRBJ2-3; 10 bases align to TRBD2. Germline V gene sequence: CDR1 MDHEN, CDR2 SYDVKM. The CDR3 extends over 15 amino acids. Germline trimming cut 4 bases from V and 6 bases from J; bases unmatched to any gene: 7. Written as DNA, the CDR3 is TGTGCCAGCAGTTCCCCCAGCGGGAGGGGGGATACGCAGTATTTT. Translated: CASSSPSGRGDTQYF.

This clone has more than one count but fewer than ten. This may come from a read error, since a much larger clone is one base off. The CDR3 spells CASSLGWDGQGRFNEQFF. CDR3 bases: TGTGCCAGCAGTCTGGGATGGGATGGACAAGGGAGGTTCAATGAGCAGTTCTTC. The chain has TRBV28 and TRBJ2-1; possible D gene TRBD2, 6 bases. Germline values: CDR1 MDHEN, CDR2 SYDVKM. This CDR3 has 18 residues. V dropped 5 bases and J dropped 6 bases, with 26 bases sitting between them. Complete variable domain (other parts from reference TRBV28 and TRBJ2-1): DVKVTQSSRYLVKRTGEKVFLECVQDMDHENMFWYRQDPGLGLRLIYFSYDVKMKEKGDIPEGYSVSREKKERFSLILESASTNQTSMYLCASSLGWDGQGRFNEQFFGPGTRLTVL.

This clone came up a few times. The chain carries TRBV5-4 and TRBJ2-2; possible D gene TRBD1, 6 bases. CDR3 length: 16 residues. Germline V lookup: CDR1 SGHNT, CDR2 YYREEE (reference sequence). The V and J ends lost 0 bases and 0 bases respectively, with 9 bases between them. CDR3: CASSLDRVTNTGELFF. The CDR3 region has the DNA TGTGCCAGCAGCTTGGACAGGGTGACGAACACCGGGGAGCTGTTTTTT.

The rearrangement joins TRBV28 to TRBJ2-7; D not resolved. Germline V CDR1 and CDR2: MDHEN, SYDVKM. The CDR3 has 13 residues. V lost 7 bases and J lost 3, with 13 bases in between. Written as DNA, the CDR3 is TGTGCCAGCAAGCCGGTGGGGTTCTACGAGCAGTACTTC. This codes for CASKPVGFYEQYF.

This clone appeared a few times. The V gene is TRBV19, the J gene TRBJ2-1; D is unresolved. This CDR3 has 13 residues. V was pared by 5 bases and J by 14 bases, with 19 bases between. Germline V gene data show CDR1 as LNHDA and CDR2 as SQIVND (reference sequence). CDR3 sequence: CASSPSDGIVKFF. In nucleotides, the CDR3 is TGTGCCAGTAGTCCAAGTGATGGGATCGTGAAGTTCTTC.

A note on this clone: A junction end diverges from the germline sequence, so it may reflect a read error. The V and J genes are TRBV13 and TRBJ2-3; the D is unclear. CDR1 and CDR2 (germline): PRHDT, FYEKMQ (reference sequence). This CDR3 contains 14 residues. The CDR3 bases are TGTGCCAGCAGGGCCAAAAGGGTCACAGATACGAAGTATTTT. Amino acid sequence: CASRAKRVTDTKYF.

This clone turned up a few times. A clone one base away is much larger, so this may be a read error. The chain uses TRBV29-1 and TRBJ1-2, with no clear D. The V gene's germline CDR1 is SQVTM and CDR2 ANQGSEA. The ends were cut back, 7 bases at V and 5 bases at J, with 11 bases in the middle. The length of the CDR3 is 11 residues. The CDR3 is CSADGLYGYTF. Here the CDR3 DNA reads TGCAGCGCTGATGGACTTTATGGCTACACCTTC.

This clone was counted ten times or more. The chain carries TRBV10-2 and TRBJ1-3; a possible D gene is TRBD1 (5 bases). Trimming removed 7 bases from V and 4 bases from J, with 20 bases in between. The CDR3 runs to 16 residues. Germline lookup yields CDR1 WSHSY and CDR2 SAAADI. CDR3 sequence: CASTQGAAQVGNTIYF. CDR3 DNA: TGCGCCAGCACCCAAGGGGCAGCCCAGGTGGGAAACACCATATATTTT.

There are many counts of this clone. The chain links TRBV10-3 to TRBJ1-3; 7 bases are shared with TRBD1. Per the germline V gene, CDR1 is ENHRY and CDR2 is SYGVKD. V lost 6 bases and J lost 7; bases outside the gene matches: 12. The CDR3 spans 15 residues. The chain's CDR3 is CAISLGQPGGNTIYF. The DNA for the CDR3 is TGTGCCATCAGCCTGGGACAGCCCGGCGGCAACACCATATATTTT.